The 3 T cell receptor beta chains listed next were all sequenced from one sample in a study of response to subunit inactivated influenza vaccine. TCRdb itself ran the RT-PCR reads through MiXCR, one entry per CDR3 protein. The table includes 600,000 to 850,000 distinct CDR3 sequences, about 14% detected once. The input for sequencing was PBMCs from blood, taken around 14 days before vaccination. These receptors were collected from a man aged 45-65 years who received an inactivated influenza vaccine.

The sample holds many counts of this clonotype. CDR3 bases: TGCGCCAGCAGCGAGACAGGGACCAGGACCGGGGAGCTGTTTTTT. Translating gives CASSETGTRTGELFF. The chain has TRBV4-1 and TRBJ2-2; 7 bases fit TRBD1. Germline V gene data show CDR1 as MGHRA and CDR2 as YSYEKL. The V segment lost 5 bases and the J segment 5 bases; nucleotides outside the gene matches: 8. The CDR3 length is 15 residues.

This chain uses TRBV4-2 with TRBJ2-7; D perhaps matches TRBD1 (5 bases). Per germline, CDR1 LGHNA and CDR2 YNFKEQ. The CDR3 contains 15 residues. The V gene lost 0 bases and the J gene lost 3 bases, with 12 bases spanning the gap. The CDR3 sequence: CASSQDVPRDYEQYF. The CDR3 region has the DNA TGTGCCAGCAGCCAAGACGTACCCAGGGACTACGAGCAGTACTTC.

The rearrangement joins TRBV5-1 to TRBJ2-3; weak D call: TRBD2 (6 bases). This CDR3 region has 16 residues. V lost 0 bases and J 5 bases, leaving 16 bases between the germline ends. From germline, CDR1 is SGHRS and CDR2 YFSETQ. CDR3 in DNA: TGCGCCAGCAGCTTGGGGGATATAGGACTAATAGATACGCAGTATTTT. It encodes CASSLGDIGLIDTQYF.